The 8 T cell receptor beta chains below come from one sample, sequenced in a study of blood T cell repertoires in COVID-19. This table comes from immunoSEQ multiplex PCR, and its TCRdb copy is limited to in-frame clones, with some not included. The table has 200,000 to 300,000 clones, approximately 91% seen once. Source material: peripheral blood. The receptors here all came from a man aged 30-40 years with COVID-19, enrolled during active disease.

This chain uses TRBV19 with TRBJ1-2, with D possibly TRBD1 on 5 matching bases. The CDR3 runs 12 residues. V gave up 4 bases and J gave up 5 bases, with 8 bases separating them. Germline V gene lookup returns CDR1 LNHDA and CDR2 SQIVND (reference sequence). The CDR3 loop reads CASSKQAYGYTF. CDR3 in DNA: TGTGCCAGTAGTAAACAGGCATATGGCTACACCTTC. Variable domain in full (rest from reference TRBV19 and TRBJ1-2): DGGITQSPKYLFRKEGQNVTLSCEQNLNHDAMYWYRQDPGQGLRLIYYSQIVNDFQKGDIAEGYSVSREKKESFPLTVTSAQKNPTAFYLCASSKQAYGYTFGSGTRLTVV.

The V gene is TRBV6-5, the J gene TRBJ1-1; D ambiguous. V was pared by 5 bases and J by 1 base, with 8 bases between. Germline V gives CDR1 MNHEY, CDR2 SVGAGI. The CDR3 runs to 13 residues. The CDR3 DNA sequence: TGTGCCAGCAGTACCCCAGAGAACACTGAAGCTTTCTTT. Protein sequence: CASSTPENTEAFF.

This clone was picked up a small number of times. J is TRBJ1-4 and V is TRBV19; 7 bases are a match to TRBD1. V was pared by 5 bases and J by 4 bases, with 4 bases of the junction left unmatched. Germline V lookup: CDR1 LNHDA, CDR2 SQIVND (reference sequence). The CDR3 contains 14 residues. The CDR3 spells CASSPRQGNEKLFF. The CDR3 nucleotides are TGTGCCAGTAGTCCGAGACAGGGTAATGAAAAACTGTTTTTT. Variable domain in full (rest from reference TRBV19 and TRBJ1-4): DGGITQSPKYLFRKEGQNVTLSCEQNLNHDAMYWYRQDPGQGLRLIYYSQIVNDFQKGDIAEGYSVSREKKESFPLTVTSAQKNPTAFYLCASSPRQGNEKLFFGSGTQLSVL.

This chain connects TRBV28 to TRBJ1-2, with TRBD1 as a possible D gene (6 bases). Germline assignment: CDR1 MDHEN and CDR2 SYDVKM. The CDR3 consists of 14 residues. With 8 bases removed from V and 2 bases from J, the gap between germline ends came to 15 bases. The CDR3 nucleotides read TGTGCCAGCCACGCCGGGACACACAACTATGGCTACACCTTC. Translating gives CASHAGTHNYGYTF.

The chain links TRBV7-6 to TRBJ1-6, with TRBD1 matching over 9 bases. This CDR3 is 16 amino acids long. The V and J ends lost 1 base and 8 bases, in that order; junction bases with no gene match: 6. In germline, CDR1 is SGHVS, CDR2 FNYEAQ. DNA for the CDR3: TGTGCCAGCAGCTTAGTGACAGGGGGATCGGATTCACCCCTCCACTTT. Translated, it gives CASSLVTGGSDSPLHF.

On this clone itself: This sample also contains other DNA sequences that code for the same CDR3. The gene calls are TRBV3-1 (or the pseudogene TRBV3-2) and TRBJ1-2; a possible D gene is TRBD1 (5 bases). Trimming took 0 bases from V and 1 from J, leaving 9 bases between them. Germline V lookup: CDR1 LGHDT, CDR2 YNNKEL (reference sequence). The CDR3 has 15 residues. For the CDR3, the DNA is TGTGCCAGCAGCCAAGATCGAGACAGTAACTATGGCTACACCTTC. The encoded protein is CASSQDRDSNYGYTF.

V is TRBV11-2 and J is TRBJ2-1, with 9 bases that match TRBD2. CDR3 length equals 16 residues. From germline, CDR1 is SGHAT and CDR2 FQNNGV. V was clipped by 1 base and J by 5 bases; unmatched bases: 6. The CDR3 DNA reads as TGTGCCAGCAGCTTAGGGCGGGGGGGCCCGAACAATGAGCAGTTCTTC. Residues: CASSLGRGGPNNEQFF. Supplemented by reference TRBV11-2 and TRBJ2-1, the full variable domain reads EAGVAQSPRYKIIEKRQSVAFWCNPISGHATLYWYQQILGQGPKLLIQFQNNGVVDDSQLPKDRFSAERLKGVDSTLKIQPAKLEDSAVYLCASSLGRGGPNNEQFFGPGTRLTVL.

The chain joins TRBV7-6 to TRBJ2-3, with TRBD2 matching over 9 bases. V shed 5 bases and J 6 bases; nucleotides not matched to a gene: 15. Germline lookup yields CDR1 SGHVS and CDR2 FNYEAQ. The CDR3 extends over 17 amino acids. The CDR3 DNA follows: TGTGCCAGCAGCCCGCGGGGTAGCGGGGGACTAGGCGATACGCAGTATTTT. Protein product: CASSPRGSGGLGDTQYF. Filled out from reference TRBV7-6 and TRBJ2-3, the complete variable domain reads GAGVSQSPRYKVTKRGQDVALRCDPISGHVSLYWYRQALGQGPEFLTYFNYEAQQDKSGLPNDRFSAERPEGSISTLTIQRTEQRDSAMYRCASSPRGSGGLGDTQYFGPGTRLTVL.